This T cell receptor beta chain was retrieved from a study of CD8 T cells in ankylosing spondylitis. Study observations and caveats: Disease-associated clones were CD8+ and fairly uncommon in peripheral blood. One TCR beta motif, made up of roughly 8 highly homologous variants, appeared characteristic of ankylosing spondylitis blood.

TCRdb re-called the 5' RACE reads with MiXCR, one entry per CDR3 protein. The table shows over 100,000 distinct CDR3 sequences, with roughly 7.3% occurring only once. This clonotype has at least ten counts. As yet, its antigen is unknown. With 4 bases clipped from V and 2 bases from J, the junction kept 1 base outside the gene matches. CDR1 is SGHRS, CDR2 YFSETQ, per germline. The CDR3 spans 14 residues. This TCR was recovered from a male donor with ankylosing spondylitis or in good health (not recorded which). The sequenced sample was blood, either unsorted or a sorted T cell fraction (not recorded which). V and J are TRBV5-1 and TRBJ2-2, with 8 bases fitting TRBD2. For the CDR3, the DNA is TGCGCCAGCAGCACTAGCGGAAACACCGGGGAGCTGTTTTTT. This gives the protein CASSTSGNTGELFF.